The entry below describes one T cell receptor beta chain. What it binds is not known. This sample is drawn from a study of OX40 agonist ivuxolimab in advanced cancers. Study conclusions and caveats: Determination of antigen specificity was not performed for the expanded peripheral T cells.

Profiled with immunoSEQ multiplex PCR; TCRdb holds only in-frame clones, not every one. This table has about 35,000 clones, approximately 79% appearing once. CDR1 is LNHDA, CDR2 SQIVND, per germline (reference sequence). The CDR3 length is 15 residues. J gave up 3 bases and V 3 bases, and 5 bases lay outside the gene matches. This TCR derives from an adult with an advanced solid tumor such as melanoma, head and neck, liver or kidney cancer. The chain uses TRBV19 and TRBJ1-5; TRBD1 aligns across 7 bases. Source: CD4+ or CD8+ T cells sorted from blood, taken in a trial of the OX40 agonist ivuxolimab. Written as DNA, the CDR3 is TGTGCCAGTAGTATCGGGGACAGACTCAATCAGCCCCAGCATTTT. This translates into CASSIGDRLNQPQHF.